A selection of T cell receptor beta chains follows, all from one sample in a study of blood T cell repertoires in COVID-19. Here immunoSEQ multiplex PCR was the method, and the copy in TCRdb shows in-frame clones only, minus some. The table lists 130,000 to 150,000 clones, roughly 81% of them singletons. Sample: peripheral blood. The origin of the receptors is a human donor with acute or convalescent COVID-19. The donor label of this sample is uncertain. The CDR3 runs from the conserved cysteine through the conserved F or W. The order of the fields is CDR3 protein, V gene, D gene. The D gene is left open where the match is weak.

cdr3_aa: CASSPGLVEQFF
v_call: TRBV5-4
d_call: TRBD2

cdr3_aa: CASSGQGRSGNTIYF
v_call: TRBV19
d_call: TRBD1

cdr3_aa: CASSLWGGGDGYTF
v_call: TRBV5-4
d_call: -

cdr3_aa: CASSLGRGTDDEKLFF
v_call: TRBV5-1
d_call: TRBD1

cdr3_aa: CASSQSPNTEAFF
v_call: TRBV4-2
d_call: -

cdr3_aa: CATSKKRGAPTDTQYF
v_call: TRBV15
d_call: TRBD2

cdr3_aa: CASSRRGSNTEAFF
v_call: TRBV3-1/TRBV3-2
d_call: -

cdr3_aa: CASSERQGLNYGYTF
v_call: TRBV2
d_call: -

cdr3_aa: CASSLYRGSETQYF
v_call: TRBV27
d_call: TRBD1

cdr3_aa: CASKDRTGNTIYF
v_call: TRBV27
d_call: TRBD1

cdr3_aa: CSARQNYGYTF
v_call: TRBV20-1
d_call: -

cdr3_aa: CATSDPTRTGNYGYTF
v_call: TRBV24-1
d_call: TRBD1

cdr3_aa: CASRSQGTMGYTF
v_call: TRBV6-5
d_call: -

cdr3_aa: CASSPAPRGVPNEKLFF
v_call: TRBV5-1
d_call: -

cdr3_aa: CASSPLWTGVYGYTF
v_call: TRBV18
d_call: TRBD1

cdr3_aa: CASSDTSGGQETQYF
v_call: TRBV25-1
d_call: TRBD2

cdr3_aa: CASSLGPGPQPQHF
v_call: TRBV18
d_call: -

cdr3_aa: CASSSLRGRSDTQYF
v_call: TRBV18
d_call: TRBD2

cdr3_aa: CASSTSWRGKDTQYF
v_call: TRBV7-8
d_call: TRBD2

cdr3_aa: CASSIDRGWEDEQFF
v_call: TRBV19
d_call: TRBD1

cdr3_aa: CASSIDLGAGLNQPQHF
v_call: TRBV19
d_call: -

cdr3_aa: CASSSRGQKAKLFF
v_call: TRBV5-6
d_call: TRBD1

cdr3_aa: CASSQVSSGNTIYF
v_call: TRBV4-1
d_call: -